This T cell receptor (beta chain) is drawn from a study of post-analysis software for immune sequencing data. The germline gives CDR1 SGHRS, CDR2 YFSETQ. The ends lost 4 bases at V and 3 bases at J; junction bases unmatched: 7. The CDR3 has 15 amino acids. Ten or more counts support this clonotype. Its antigen is unknown. The library was made from cDNA and included unique molecular identifiers. Roughly 500,000 cDNA molecules came from about 1 to 10 million T cells. TCRdb independently ran MiXCR on the PCR reads; one entry per CDR3 protein. The data hold 150,000 to 200,000 distinct CDR3 sequences, with 30% observed a single time. Findings and caveats of the study: Multiple sclerosis patients had significantly lower normalized Chao1 diversity than controls. Batch-matched samples strongly co-clustered by F measure. When patients were compared with controls, a handful of TRBV segments were more frequent, TRBV5-6, TRBV5-1 and TRBV20-1 among them.

Sequenced input: blood. V usage is TRBV5-1 and J usage is TRBJ2-7; 10 bases are shared with TRBD2. The sequence came from a girl aged 10-17 years with multiple sclerosis. The chain's CDR3 is CASSQGTSANYEQYF. Written as DNA, the CDR3 is TGCGCCAGCAGCCAAGGGACTAGCGCTAACTACGAGCAGTACTTC.